Following are 8 T cell receptor beta chains from one sample sequenced in a study of T cell responses to AZD1222 COVID-19 vaccine (TCRdb year 2021). Receptors were amplified or captured by the immunoSEQ multiplex PCR assay. What TCRdb holds here is the immuneACCESS table cut down to in-frame rearrangements. Part of the clones is not present; checked against another copy, under half of the missing clones reflect an unresolved V gene, and the others are unexplained. The sample contains some 150,000 clones, around 90% of them found a single time. 5.4% of the sample comes from the top ten. This specimen's time point label, per the study, means: about 28 days (+/-7) after the second vaccine dose. The sample's treatment or condition label, decoded: meningococcal conjugate vaccine given as trial control. This specimen was peripheral blood, taken 28 days after the second dose of the MenACWY control vaccine. These receptor sequences come from an adult who received the MenACWY meningococcal vaccine as a control.

The V and J genes are TRBV3-1 (or the pseudogene TRBV3-2) and TRBJ1-5; D ambiguous. V dropped 1 base and J dropped 4 bases, with 5 bases sitting between them. The CDR3 sequence is 13 residues long. The germline V gene encodes CDR1 LGHDT and CDR2 YNNKEL (reference sequence). The chain's CDR3 is CASSQVANQPQHF. In DNA, the CDR3 is TGTGCCAGCAGCCAAGTTGCGAATCAGCCCCAGCATTTT.

The rearrangement uses TRBV28 and TRBJ2-1; no reliable D call. With 5 bases removed from V and 0 bases from J, the gap between germline ends came to 17 bases. The CDR3 extends over 17 amino acids. CDR1 and CDR2 from the germline V gene are MDHEN and SYDVKM. CDR3 nucleotide sequence: TGTGCCAGCAGTCGACCGGGTCTATCAGGCTCCTACAATGAGCAGTTCTTC. Protein product: CASSRPGLSGSYNEQFF.

The V call is TRBV4-1, the J call TRBJ1-5; 7 positions agree with TRBD1. Germline loops: CDR1 MGHRA, CDR2 YSYEKL. This CDR3 is 14 amino acids long. Trimming at V came to 4 bases and at J to 6 bases, leaving 6 bases not matched to a gene. This chain's CDR3 is CASSPAQGLQPQHF. For the CDR3, the DNA is TGCGCCAGCAGCCCAGCACAGGGGCTTCAGCCCCAGCATTTT.

V and J are TRBV10-3 and TRBJ2-3, with 8 positions matching TRBD2. Germline V gene data show CDR1 as ENHRY and CDR2 as SYGVKD. The CDR3 contains 17 residues. Germline trimming cut 6 bases from V and 0 bases from J; bases unmatched to any gene: 11. Here the CDR3 reads CAISSGTRDPSTDTQYF. Written as DNA, the CDR3 is TGTGCCATCAGCTCCGGGACTAGGGACCCGAGCACAGATACGCAGTATTTT.

V usage is TRBV2 and J usage is TRBJ2-5; D possibly corresponds to TRBD2 (6 bases). Trimming removed 3 bases at V and 5 bases at J, with 13 bases between. CDR3 length: 14 residues. From germline, CDR1 is SNHLY and CDR2 FYNNEI. Here the CDR3 DNA reads TGTGCCAGCAGTGAGCGGGACGCTGATGAGACCCAGTACTTC. Amino acids: CASSERDADETQYF. The variable domain in full, with the rest retrieved from reference TRBV2 and TRBJ2-5, is EPEVTQTPSHQVTQMGQEVILRCVPISNHLYFYWYRQILGQKVEFLVSFYNNEISEKSEIFDDQFSVERPDGSNFTLKIRSTKLEDSAMYFCASSERDADETQYFGPGTRLLVL.

About this clone itself: Germline and junction disagree at one end, which may indicate a read error. The sample carries other DNA sequences with the same CDR3. The chain uses TRBV5-5 and TRBJ1-6; possibly TRBD1 for D (6 bases). The V gene's germline CDR1 is SGHKS and CDR2 YYEKEE (reference sequence). The CDR3 sequence is 15 residues long. The CDR3 nucleotides read TGTGCTAGCAGCTTGATGGGACACTTATCTTCACCCCTCCACTTT. Its protein is CASSLMGHLSSPLHF. The full variable domain, in which reference TRBV5-5 and TRBJ1-6 provide the parts outside the CDR3, is DAGVTQSPTHLIKTRGQQVTLRCSPISGHKSVSWYQQVLGQGPQFIFQYYEKEERGRGNFPDRFSARQFPNYSSELNVNALLLGDSALYLCASSLMGHLSSPLHFGNGTRLTVT.

The V and J genes are TRBV9 and TRBJ1-2, with 9 positions matching TRBD1. The CDR3 covers 14 residues. V lost 2 bases, J lost 4 bases, and 3 bases stayed unmatched. Germline loops: CDR1 SGDLS, CDR2 YYNGEE. CDR3 residues: CASSVPGQGYGYTF. As DNA, the CDR3 is TGTGCCAGCAGCGTTCCGGGACAGGGCTATGGCTACACCTTC.

In this sample, this clone turned up a few times. This rearrangement joins TRBV4-3 to TRBJ1-6; 9 bases are shared with TRBD1. CDR3 size: 16 residues. The V gene end was trimmed by 1 base and the J gene end by 9 bases; junction bases not matched to a gene: 7. The germline CDR1 and CDR2 sequences are LGHNA and YSLEER. Here the CDR3 DNA reads TGCGCCAGCAGCCAAGGGGCTACAGGGGGCCGTTCACCCCTCCACTTT. This sequence encodes CASSQGATGGRSPLHF.